Presented here are 8 T cell receptor beta chains from one specimen sequenced in a study of T cells in Graves' hyperthyroidism and ophthalmopathy (dated by TCRdb to between 2018 and 2020). Preparation of the library involved multiplex PCR. The instrument was an Illumina HiSeq 2000. TCR beta CDR3 regions were amplified from RNA transcripts. The TCR CDR3 was subjected to a first round of RT-PCR using the HTBI primer set and the Qiagen OneStep RT-PCR kit. TCRdb reprocessed the public reads (quality trimming at Q25 with fastp, clone calling with MiXCR) and kept in-frame beta chains. Rows merge per CDR3 protein into single entries with the most common DNA and genes. Present in this sample are nearly 600,000 distinct CDR3 sequences, approximately 14% of which were seen just once. The biggest ten clones account for less than 9% of the sample. Sequencing was done on a sample of blood. Every receptor here comes from a woman aged 18-29 years with Graves' ophthalmopathy.

This clonotype was observed at least ten times. The chain has TRBV7-2 and TRBJ2-1; D gene unclear. Germline loops: CDR1 SGHTA, CDR2 FQGNSA. V was clipped by 4 bases and J by 7 bases, with 8 bases between them. There are 12 residues in the CDR3. The CDR3 DNA is TGTGCCAGCAGCTCCTTACGAAATGAGCAGTTCTTC. Translation: CASSSLRNEQFF.

This clonotype has ten or more counts. The rearrangement links TRBV2 to TRBJ2-7, with 11 positions matching TRBD1. Per germline, CDR1 SNHLY and CDR2 FYNNEI. The CDR3 consists of 14 residues. V gave up 5 bases and J gave up 6 bases; unmatched junction bases: 6. CDR3 DNA sequence: TGTGCCAGCAGTAACGGACAGGGGGCGAGCGAGCAGTACTTC. Amino acid sequence: CASSNGQGASEQYF.

This clonotype showed up many times. V gene TRBV20-1 combines with J gene TRBJ2-1, with TRBD2 matching over 9 bases. This CDR3 contains 16 residues. Germline V CDR1 and CDR2: DFQATT, SNEGSKA (reference sequence). V lost 5 bases to trimming and J lost 10 bases; unmatched junction nucleotides: 18. The CDR3 DNA is TGCAGTGCTCGACATATGCGGGGAGGTAGCGGGAGAGAGCAGTTCTTC. The encoded protein is CSARHMRGGSGREQFF.

The chain is built from TRBV24-1 and TRBJ2-5, with D possibly TRBD1 on 5 matching bases. The CDR3 runs to 16 residues. V was pared by 3 bases and J by 2 bases, with 15 bases between. From germline, CDR1 is KGHDR and CDR2 SFDVKD. The CDR3 reads CATSDITGREQETQYF. The CDR3 DNA reads TGTGCCACCAGTGATATAACAGGAAGAGAACAAGAGACCCAGTACTTC.

This clonotype was found a few times. This chain joins TRBV2 and TRBJ1-2; D gene uncertain. The germline V gene has CDR1 SNHLY and CDR2 FYNNEI. Between the trimmed V and J ends, which lost 11 bases and 1 base, there was a span of 17 bases. There are 14 residues in the CDR3. The CDR3 spells CARRGATVNYGYTF. DNA of the CDR3: TGTGCCCGGCGGGGAGCCACCGTTAACTATGGCTACACCTTC.

This clonotype was counted a few times. The chain joins TRBV4-1 to TRBJ2-7, with 7 bases that match TRBD1. Losses at the gene ends were 3 bases for V and 4 bases for J; bases not matched to a gene: 9. Germline V gene data show CDR1 as MGHRA and CDR2 as YSYEKL. This CDR3 is 15 amino acids long. CDR3 nucleotides: TGCGCCAGCAGCCAGACCGACAGGGTTCAGTACGAGCAGTACTTC. Translated: CASSQTDRVQYEQYF.

J is TRBJ1-5 and V is TRBV4-1, with D possibly being TRBD1 (6 bases). V dropped 0 bases and J dropped 5 bases, with 14 bases sitting between them. The CDR3 covers 16 residues. Germline CDR1 reads MGHRA; CDR2 reads YSYEKL. The CDR3, as DNA: TGCGCCAGCAGCCAAGATCTCACAGGGTCGTATCAGCCCCAGCATTTT. Translated: CASSQDLTGSYQPQHF.

This clonotype was seen ten or more times. J is TRBJ1-1 and V is TRBV12-3 or TRBV12-4; D gene uncertain. The CDR3 consists of 12 residues. Trimming shortened V by 1 base and J by 11 bases, and 11 bases separated the two germline ends. The CDR3 protein is CASSLGRGGAFF. As DNA, the CDR3 is TGTGCCAGCAGTTTAGGAAGAGGTGGGGCTTTCTTT.